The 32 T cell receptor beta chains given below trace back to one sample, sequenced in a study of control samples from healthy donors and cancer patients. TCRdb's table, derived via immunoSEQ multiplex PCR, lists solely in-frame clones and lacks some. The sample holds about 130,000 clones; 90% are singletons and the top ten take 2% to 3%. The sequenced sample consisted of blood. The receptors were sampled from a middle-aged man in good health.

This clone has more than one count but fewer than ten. The CDR3 is CASSRTDSGNTIYF. The CDR3, as DNA: TGTGCCAGCAGCAGGACCGACTCTGGAAACACCATATATTTT. J is TRBJ1-3 and V is TRBV9; D unclear. Trimming pared 4 bases from V and 0 bases from J, leaving 8 bases between. Germline CDR1 reads SGDLS; CDR2 reads YYNGEE. This CDR3 region has 14 residues. The variable domain in full, with the rest retrieved from reference TRBV9 and TRBJ1-3, is DSGVTQTPKHLITATGQRVTLRCSPRSGDLSVYWYQQSLDQGLQFLIQYYNGEERAKGNILERFSAQQFPDLHSELNLSSLELGDSALYFCASSRTDSGNTIYFGEGSWLTVV.

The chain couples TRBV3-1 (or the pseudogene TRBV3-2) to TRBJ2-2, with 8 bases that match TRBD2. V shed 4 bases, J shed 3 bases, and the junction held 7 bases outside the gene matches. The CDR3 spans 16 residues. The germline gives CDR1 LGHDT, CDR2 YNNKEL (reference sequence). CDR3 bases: TGTGCCAGCAGCCGTTACTCGGGAGGGGACACCGGGGAGCTGTTTTTT. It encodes CASSRYSGGDTGELFF.

CDR3: CASSSGTNTDTQYF. The CDR3 DNA reads TGTGCCAGCAGCTCCGGGACTAACACAGATACGCAGTATTTT. This sequence joins TRBV5-4 and TRBJ2-3; 7 positions agree with TRBD2. This CDR3 has 14 amino acids. The V gene end was trimmed by 3 bases and the J gene end by 2 bases; junction bases not matched to a gene: 3. Germline CDR1 reads SGHNT; CDR2 reads YYREEE (reference sequence).

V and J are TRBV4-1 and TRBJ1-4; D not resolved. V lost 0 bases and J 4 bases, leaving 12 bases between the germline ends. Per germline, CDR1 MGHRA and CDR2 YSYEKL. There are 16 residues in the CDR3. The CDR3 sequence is CASSQEGRPLNEKLFF. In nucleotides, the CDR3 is TGCGCCAGCAGCCAAGAAGGACGTCCTCTTAATGAAAAACTGTTTTTT.

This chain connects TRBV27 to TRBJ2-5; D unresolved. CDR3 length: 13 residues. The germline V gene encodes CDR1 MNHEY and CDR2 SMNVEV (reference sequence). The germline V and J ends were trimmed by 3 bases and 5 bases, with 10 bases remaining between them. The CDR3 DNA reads TGTGCCAGCAGTTTTGGGCTGAGCGAGACCCAGTACTTC. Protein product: CASSFGLSETQYF.

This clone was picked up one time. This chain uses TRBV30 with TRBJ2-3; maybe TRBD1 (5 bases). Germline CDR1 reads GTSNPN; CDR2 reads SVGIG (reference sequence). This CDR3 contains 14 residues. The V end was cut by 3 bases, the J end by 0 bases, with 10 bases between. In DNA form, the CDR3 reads TGTGCCTGGAGGGAGACAGCTAGCACAGATACGCAGTATTTT. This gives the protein CAWRETASTDTQYF.

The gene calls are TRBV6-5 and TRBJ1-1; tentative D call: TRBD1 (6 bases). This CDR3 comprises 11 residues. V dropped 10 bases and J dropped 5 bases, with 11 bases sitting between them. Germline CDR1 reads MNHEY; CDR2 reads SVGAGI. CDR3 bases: TGTGCCACAAGGGGGGGTACTGAAGCTTTCTTT. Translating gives CATRGGTEAFF.

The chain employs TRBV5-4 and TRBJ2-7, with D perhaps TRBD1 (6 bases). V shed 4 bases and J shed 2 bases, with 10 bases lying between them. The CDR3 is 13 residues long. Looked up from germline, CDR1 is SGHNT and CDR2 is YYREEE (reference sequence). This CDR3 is CASSRTATYEQYF. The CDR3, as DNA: TGTGCCAGCAGCCGGACAGCCACCTACGAGCAGTACTTC.

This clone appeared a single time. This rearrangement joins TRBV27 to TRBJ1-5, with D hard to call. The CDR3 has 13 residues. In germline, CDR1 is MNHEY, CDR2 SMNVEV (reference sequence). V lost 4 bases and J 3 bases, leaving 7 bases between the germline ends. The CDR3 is CASSYWVNQPQHF. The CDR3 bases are TGTGCCAGCAGTTATTGGGTCAATCAGCCCCAGCATTTT.

CDR3 protein: CASSLPSSTDTQYF. The CDR3 DNA reads as TGTGCCAGCAGTTTACCCTCTAGCACAGATACGCAGTATTTT. This rearrangement joins TRBV28 to TRBJ2-3; D remains ambiguous. This CDR3 has 14 residues. V lost 2 bases, J lost 0 bases, and 6 bases lay in between. Germline V CDR1 and CDR2: MDHEN, SYDVKM.

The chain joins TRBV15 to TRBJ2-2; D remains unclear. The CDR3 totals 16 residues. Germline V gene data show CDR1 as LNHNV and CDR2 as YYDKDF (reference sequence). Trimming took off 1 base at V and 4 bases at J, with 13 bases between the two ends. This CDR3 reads CATSRVDGPVTGELFF. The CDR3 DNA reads TGTGCCACCAGCAGAGTCGACGGGCCGGTCACCGGGGAGCTGTTTTTT.

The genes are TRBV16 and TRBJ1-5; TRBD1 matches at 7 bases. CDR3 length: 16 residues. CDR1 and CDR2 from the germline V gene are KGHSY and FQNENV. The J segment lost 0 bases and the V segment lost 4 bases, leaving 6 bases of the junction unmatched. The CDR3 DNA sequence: TGTGCCAGCAGCCGGCCAGGGGGGGATAGCAATCAGCCCCAGCATTTT. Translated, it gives CASSRPGGDSNQPQHF. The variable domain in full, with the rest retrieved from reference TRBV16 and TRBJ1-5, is GEEVAQTPKHLVRGEGQKAKLYCAPIKGHSYVFWYQQVLKNEFKFLISFQNENVFDETGMPKERFSAKCLPNSPCSLEIQATKLEDSAVYFCASSRPGGDSNQPQHFGDGTRLSIL.

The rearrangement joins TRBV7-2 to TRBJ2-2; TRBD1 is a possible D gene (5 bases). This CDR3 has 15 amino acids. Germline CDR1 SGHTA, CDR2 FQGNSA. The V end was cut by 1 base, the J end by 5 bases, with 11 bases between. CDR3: CASSLDRRDTGELFF. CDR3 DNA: TGTGCCAGCAGCTTAGACCGCAGGGATACCGGGGAGCTGTTTTTT.

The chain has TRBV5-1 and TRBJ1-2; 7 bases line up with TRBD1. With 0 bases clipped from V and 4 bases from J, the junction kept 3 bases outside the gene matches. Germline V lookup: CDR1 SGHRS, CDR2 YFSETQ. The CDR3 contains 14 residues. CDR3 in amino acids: CASSLEGATYGYTF. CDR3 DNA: TGCGCCAGCAGCTTGGAGGGGGCAACCTATGGCTACACCTTC.

CDR3 DNA: TGTGCCAGCAGTGACTCTGGCGGGCGTCGCTACACCTTC. The encoded protein is CASSDSGGRRYTF. The V call is TRBV6-4, the J call TRBJ1-2; no clear D gene. Deletions cut 0 bases from V and 9 bases from J, with 11 bases between. This CDR3 has 13 residues. Germline values: CDR1 MRHNA, CDR2 SNTAGT.

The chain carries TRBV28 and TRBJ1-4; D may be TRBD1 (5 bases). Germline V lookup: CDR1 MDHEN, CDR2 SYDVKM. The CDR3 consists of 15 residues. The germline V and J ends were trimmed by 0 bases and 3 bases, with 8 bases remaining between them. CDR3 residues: CASSLWGGANEKLFF. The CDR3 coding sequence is TGTGCCAGCAGTTTATGGGGGGGGGCTAATGAAAAACTGTTTTTT. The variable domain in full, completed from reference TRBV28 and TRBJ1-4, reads DVKVTQSSRYLVKRTGEKVFLECVQDMDHENMFWYRQDPGLGLRLIYFSYDVKMKEKGDIPEGYSVSREKKERFSLILESASTNQTSMYLCASSLWGGANEKLFFGSGTQLSVL.

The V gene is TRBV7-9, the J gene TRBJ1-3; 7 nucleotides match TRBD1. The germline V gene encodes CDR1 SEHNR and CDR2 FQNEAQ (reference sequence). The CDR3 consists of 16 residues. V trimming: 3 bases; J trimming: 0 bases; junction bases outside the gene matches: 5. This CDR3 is CASSFWGQFSGNTIYF. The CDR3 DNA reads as TGTGCCAGCAGCTTTTGGGGACAGTTCTCTGGAAACACCATATATTTT.

The CDR3, as DNA: TGTGCCAGCAGCTCCGGGACAGGAATGAACACTGAAGCTTTCTTT. Amino acid sequence: CASSSGTGMNTEAFF. The V and J genes are TRBV7-2 and TRBJ1-1; TRBD1 matches 8 bases. This CDR3 spans 15 amino acids. Germline CDR1 and CDR2: SGHTA and FQGNSA. V lost 4 bases to trimming and J lost 0 bases; unmatched junction nucleotides: 4.

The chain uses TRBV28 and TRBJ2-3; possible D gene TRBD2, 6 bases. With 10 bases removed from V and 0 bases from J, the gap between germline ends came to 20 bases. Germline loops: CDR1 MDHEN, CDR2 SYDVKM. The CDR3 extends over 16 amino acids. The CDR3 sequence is CAMKRPPSVSTDTQYF. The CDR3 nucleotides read TGTGCCATGAAAAGACCCCCTAGCGTTAGCACAGATACGCAGTATTTT.

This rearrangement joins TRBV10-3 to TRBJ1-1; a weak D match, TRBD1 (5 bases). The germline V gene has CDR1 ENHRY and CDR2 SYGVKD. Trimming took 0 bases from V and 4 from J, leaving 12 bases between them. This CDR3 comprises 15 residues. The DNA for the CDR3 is TGTGCCATCAGTGAGTCGGTGGGGGGGAGCACTGAAGCTTTCTTT. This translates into CAISESVGGSTEAFF.

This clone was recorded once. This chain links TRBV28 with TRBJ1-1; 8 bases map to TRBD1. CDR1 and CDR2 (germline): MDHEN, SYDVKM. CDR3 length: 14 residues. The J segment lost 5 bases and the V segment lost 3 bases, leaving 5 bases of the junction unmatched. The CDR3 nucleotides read TGTGCCAGCAGTTTGGACAGGGTGATAACTGAAGCTTTCTTT. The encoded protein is CASSLDRVITEAFF.

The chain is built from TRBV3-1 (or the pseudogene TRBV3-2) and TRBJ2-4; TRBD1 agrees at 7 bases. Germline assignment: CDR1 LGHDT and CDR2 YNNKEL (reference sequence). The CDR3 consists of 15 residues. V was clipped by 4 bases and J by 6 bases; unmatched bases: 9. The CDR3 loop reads CASSRETGLVNIQYF. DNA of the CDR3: TGTGCCAGCAGCCGTGAGACAGGGTTGGTAAACATTCAGTACTTC.

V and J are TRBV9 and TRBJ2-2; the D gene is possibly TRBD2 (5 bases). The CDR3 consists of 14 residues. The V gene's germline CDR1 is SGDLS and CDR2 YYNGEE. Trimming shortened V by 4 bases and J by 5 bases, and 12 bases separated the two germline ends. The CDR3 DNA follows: TGTGCCAGCAGCTTGGGCGGAGGAACCGGGGAGCTGTTTTTT. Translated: CASSLGGGTGELFF.

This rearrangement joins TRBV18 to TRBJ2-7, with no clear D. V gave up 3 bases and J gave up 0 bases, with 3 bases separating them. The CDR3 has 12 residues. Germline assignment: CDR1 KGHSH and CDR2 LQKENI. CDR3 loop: CASSPLSYEQYF. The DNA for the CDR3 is TGTGCCAGCTCACCCCTCTCCTACGAGCAGTACTTC.

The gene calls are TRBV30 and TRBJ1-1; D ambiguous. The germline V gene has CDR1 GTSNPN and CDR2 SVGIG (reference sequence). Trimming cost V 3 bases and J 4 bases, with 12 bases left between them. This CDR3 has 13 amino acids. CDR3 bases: TGTGCCTGGAGCCTTGGGTTAGGCACTGAAGCTTTCTTT. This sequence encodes CAWSLGLGTEAFF.

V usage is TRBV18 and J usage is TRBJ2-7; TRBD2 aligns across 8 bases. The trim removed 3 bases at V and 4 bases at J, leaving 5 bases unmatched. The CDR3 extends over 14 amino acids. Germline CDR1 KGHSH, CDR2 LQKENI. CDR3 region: CASSPASGLYEQYF. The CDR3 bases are TGTGCCAGCTCACCGGCTAGCGGGCTATACGAGCAGTACTTC.

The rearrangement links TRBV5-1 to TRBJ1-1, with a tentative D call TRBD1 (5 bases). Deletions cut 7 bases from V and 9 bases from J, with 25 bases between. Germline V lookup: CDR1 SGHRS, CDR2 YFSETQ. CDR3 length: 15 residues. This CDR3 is CASRTLKQGAGKAFF. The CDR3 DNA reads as TGCGCCAGCCGCACACTAAAACAAGGGGCAGGGAAAGCTTTCTTT.

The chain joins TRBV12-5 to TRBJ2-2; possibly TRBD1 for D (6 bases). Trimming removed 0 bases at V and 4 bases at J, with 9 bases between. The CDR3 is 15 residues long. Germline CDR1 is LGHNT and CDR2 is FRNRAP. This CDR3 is CASGLVQTGTGELFF. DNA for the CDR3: TGTGCTAGTGGTTTGGTACAGACAGGCACCGGGGAGCTGTTTTTT.

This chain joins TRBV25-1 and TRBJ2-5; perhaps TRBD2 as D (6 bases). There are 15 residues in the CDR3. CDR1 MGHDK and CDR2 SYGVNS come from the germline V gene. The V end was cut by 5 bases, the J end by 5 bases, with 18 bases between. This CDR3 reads CASSPWGDHRETQYF. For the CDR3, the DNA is TGTGCCAGCAGTCCCTGGGGGGATCACAGGGAGACCCAGTACTTC.

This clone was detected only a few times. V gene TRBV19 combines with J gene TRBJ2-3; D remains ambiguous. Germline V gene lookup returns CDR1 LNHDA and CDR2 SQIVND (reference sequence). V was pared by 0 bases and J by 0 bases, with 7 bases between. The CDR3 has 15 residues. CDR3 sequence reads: CASSIDLDSTDTQYF. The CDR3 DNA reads TGTGCCAGTAGTATAGACCTCGACAGCACAGATACGCAGTATTTT.

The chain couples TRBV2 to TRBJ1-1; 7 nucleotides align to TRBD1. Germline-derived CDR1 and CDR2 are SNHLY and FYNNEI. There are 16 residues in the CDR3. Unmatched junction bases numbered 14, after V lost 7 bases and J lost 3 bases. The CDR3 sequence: CASKNRGAGAYTEAFF. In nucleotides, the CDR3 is TGTGCCAGCAAAAACAGGGGCGCGGGGGCGTACACTGAAGCTTTCTTT.

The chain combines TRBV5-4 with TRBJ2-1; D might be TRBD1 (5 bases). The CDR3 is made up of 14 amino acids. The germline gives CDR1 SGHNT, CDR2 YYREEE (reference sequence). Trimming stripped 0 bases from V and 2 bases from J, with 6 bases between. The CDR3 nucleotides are TGTGCCAGCAGCTTGGAGGGGACCTACAATGAGCAGTTCTTC. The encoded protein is CASSLEGTYNEQFF.